The TCR beta chain described here comes from a study of T-cell memory formation after mild COVID-19. Study results and caveats: Contracting CD4+ clones were located mainly in CM and EM, and CD8+ clones in EMRA. Clones contracting over day 15 to 85 were CD4/CD8 balanced, with later expanders leaning CD4+. Pre-infection memory held some responding clones, suggesting pre-existing cross-reactive T cells responded.

The length of the CDR3 is 15 residues. V was shortened by 5 bases and J by 0 bases, with 11 bases between the two germline ends. Germline loops: CDR1 MNHEY, CDR2 SVGEGT. TCRdb reprocessed the 5' RACE reads via MiXCR and lists one record per CDR3 protein. The top ten clones hold roughly a fifth of a sample with about 320,000 distinct CDR3 sequences, around an eighth of them seen once. This clonotype has just a few counts. What it binds is not known. Material for sequencing was PBMCs or a T cell subset sorted from them (not recorded which). This sequence joins TRBV6-2 or TRBV6-3 and TRBJ1-5; perhaps TRBD1 as D (5 bases). The TCR originated in a man aged 18 to 29 who had mild COVID-19 (a few samples of this study predate the infection). Cell type and time point are not known. The CDR3 DNA reads TGTGCCAGCAGTCAGACAGCCTATAGCAATCAGCCCCAGCATTTT. Translation: CASSQTAYSNQPQHF.